Listed below are T cell receptor beta chains from one sample, sequenced in a study of T cell repertoires in cytomegalovirus infection. MiXCR, run by TCRdb on the reads, gives a single entry per CDR3 protein. The sample gives 700,000 to 850,000 distinct CDR3 sequences, approximately 32% of which show up once; over 10% is in the top ten. Their cognate antigens are unknown. The sequenced sample was cultured CD8+ T cells from PBMCs, obtained from culture after CMV antigen stimulation. The receptor source for this set is a human donor in good health (CMV status not recorded). Some clones in this sample may be carry-over from other donors' samples. Each CDR3 is given with its conserved first and last residue. A D gene is named only where the DNA matches it firmly. Only part of the rows carry a size: once, few, many, or a class if the clone is expanded.

D	V	size	J	DNA	CDR3
NA	TRBV6-1	NA	TRBJ1-1	TGTGCCAGCAGGAAGACAGCCTCGAGCACTGAAGCTTTCTTT	CASRKTASSTEAFF
TRBD1	TRBV19	NA	TRBJ2-1	TGTGCCAGTAGTACCGGACAGGGGCAGTTCTTC	CASSTGQGQFF
NA	TRBV12-3/TRBV12-4	NA	TRBJ1-2	TGTGCCAGCAGTGTTCGGGACACCTATGGCTACACCTTC	CASSVRDTYGYTF
TRBD1	TRBV5-3	NA	TRBJ2-3	TGTGCCAGCAGCTCCGAGCCAGGGGGCACGAGAGATACGCAGTATTTT	CASSSEPGGTRDTQYF
TRBD2	TRBV5-1	few	TRBJ2-1	TGCGCCAGCGGGTGGACTAGCGGCTCGAGCTCCTACAATGAGCAGTTCTTC	CASGWTSGSSSYNEQFF
TRBD1	TRBV15	few	TRBJ2-2	TGTGCCACCAGCCCCGGGACAGGAACCGCCGGGGAGCTGTTTTTT	CATSPGTGTAGELFF
TRBD2	TRBV28	NA	TRBJ2-3	TGTGCCAGCAGTTTGTATAGCGGGTCCTCCACAGATACGCAGTATTTT	CASSLYSGSSTDTQYF
NA	TRBV12-5	few	TRBJ2-7	TGTGCTAGTGGTTTGTTCGGGAACTACGAGCAGTACTTC	CASGLFGNYEQYF
NA	TRBV13	once	TRBJ2-5	TGTGCCAGCAGCTATGGGGGGGCGACTATCCAAGAGACCCAGTACTTC	CASSYGGATIQETQYF
NA	TRBV6-8	NA	TRBJ2-1	TGTGCCAGCAGTTACAAGGGACTCAACAATGAGCAGTTCTTC	CASSYKGLNNEQFF
NA	TRBV10-3	NA	TRBJ1-2	TGTGCCAGCACGGGACACTTAAACTATGGCTACACCTTC	CASTGHLNYGYTF
NA	TRBV5-1	few	TRBJ2-1	TGCGCCAGCAGCTTTGGGGCGGAGCAGTTCTTC	CASSFGAEQFF
NA	TRBV4-1	few	TRBJ2-2	TGCGCCAGCAGCCTGAATCGGGGACATTTGGGGGAGCTGTTTTTT	CASSLNRGHLGELFF
TRBD1	TRBV6-2/TRBV6-3	NA	TRBJ1-6	TGTGCCAGCACTGACTCCGGGACAGGGATGGGGGTCTTCCATTCACCCCTCCACTTT	CASTDSGTGMGVFHSPLHF
NA	TRBV5-6	NA	TRBJ1-1	TGTGCCAGCAGCTTGGGTAAGGTTGAAGCTTTCTTT	CASSLGKVEAFF
NA	TRBV6-6	once	TRBJ1-5	TGTGCCAGCAGATCAGGGGAAGAGGGCAATCAGCCCCAGCATTTT	CASRSGEEGNQPQHF
TRBD1	TRBV2	few	TRBJ2-7	TGTGCCAGCAGGGAGACAGGGGACTACGAGCAGTACTTC	CASRETGDYEQYF
NA	TRBV7-2	many	TRBJ1-3	TGTGCCAGCAGCTTAGATTCAAGGCACTCTGGAAACACCATATATTTT	CASSLDSRHSGNTIYF
TRBD1	TRBV7-8	NA	TRBJ2-3	TGTGCCAGCAGCTCTGGGACAGGGGGCTCGTATACGCAGTATTTT	CASSSGTGGSYTQYF
TRBD1	TRBV7-3	NA	TRBJ2-5	TGTGCCAGCAGCCCGACAGGGGGCTGGGAGACCCAGTACTTC	CASSPTGGWETQYF
TRBD1	TRBV5-6	few	TRBJ1-5	TGTGCCAGCAGCTTGGGGACAGGGGGCGGGCGGCCCCAGCATTTT	CASSLGTGGGRPQHF
NA	TRBV6-5	NA	TRBJ2-1	TGTGCCAGCAGTTACCTTCCCCGGGACCTCGGGTGGATGAATGAGCAGTTCTTC	CASSYLPRDLGWMNEQFF
TRBD1	TRBV7-8	many	TRBJ2-2	TGTGCCAGCAGCTACGGGACAGACCCCACCGGGGAGCTGTTTTTT	CASSYGTDPTGELFF
TRBD2	TRBV7-8	NA	TRBJ2-3	TGTGCCAGCAGCTACCTCACTAGCGGCGAAACAGATACGCAGTATTTT	CASSYLTSGETDTQYF
TRBD1	TRBV15	NA	TRBJ2-3	TGTGCCACCAGCAGAGATAGGCGACAGGGGGCAGATACGCAGTATTTT	CATSRDRRQGADTQYF
TRBD2	TRBV7-2	many	TRBJ2-1	TGTGCCAGCAGCCAACTAGCGGCCCTCAATGAGCAGTTCTTC	CASSQLAALNEQFF
NA	TRBV19	NA	TRBJ1-1	TGTGCCAGTAGTATAGGGGGCGTCCTGACTGAAGCTTTCTTT	CASSIGGVLTEAFF
NA	TRBV27	few	TRBJ1-2	TGTGCCAGCAGTTCCGGGGGGCAGGGCTATGGCTACACCTTC	CASSSGGQGYGYTF
NA	TRBV27	few	TRBJ2-1	TGTGCCAGCAGTTCGTCAATTCAGGGGGGTAAAGGAGATGAGCAGTTCTTC	CASSSSIQGGKGDEQFF
NA	TRBV11-1	once	TRBJ2-1	TGTGCCAGCAGATGGGGGCCGATACACTCAGACTACAATGAGCAGTTCTTC	CASRWGPIHSDYNEQFF
TRBD2	TRBV7-8	many	TRBJ2-3	TGTGCCAGCAGCTTAGTGGGTAGCGGGTTAGGCACAGATACGCAGTATTTT	CASSLVGSGLGTDTQYF
NA	TRBV27	NA	TRBJ1-2	TGTGCCAGCAGTTTAGGGGAGATCGGCTATGGCTACACCTTC	CASSLGEIGYGYTF
NA	TRBV12-5	few	TRBJ1-2	TGTGCTAGTGGTTTGGACTTGGGCAGGGAGGCCTATGGCTACACCTTC	CASGLDLGREAYGYTF
TRBD2	TRBV4-3	NA	TRBJ2-3	TGCGCCAGCAGCCAAGATCCTCCCCTTCTAGCGGGGCCCACAGATACGCAGTATTTT	CASSQDPPLLAGPTDTQYF
TRBD2	TRBV15	NA	TRBJ2-6	TGTGCCACCAGCCGAGGGGGACTAGCTGCTGGGGCCAACGTCCTGACTTTC	CATSRGGLAAGANVLTF
NA	TRBV6-2/TRBV6-3	few	TRBJ2-7	TGTGCCAGCGGCCTTTCGGCCTACGAGCAGTACTTC	CASGLSAYEQYF
NA	TRBV28	NA	TRBJ1-1	TGTGCCAGCGGGGCAACTGAAGCTTTCTTT	CASGATEAFF
TRBD1	TRBV4-1	few	TRBJ2-1	TGCGCCAGCAGCCCCACACGACTGGGGACAGGGGCTTACAATGAGCAGTTCTTC	CASSPTRLGTGAYNEQFF
NA	TRBV7-8	many	TRBJ1-4	TGTGCCAGCAGCTCAAGTGCCGGGAACAAACTGTTTTTT	CASSSSAGNKLFF